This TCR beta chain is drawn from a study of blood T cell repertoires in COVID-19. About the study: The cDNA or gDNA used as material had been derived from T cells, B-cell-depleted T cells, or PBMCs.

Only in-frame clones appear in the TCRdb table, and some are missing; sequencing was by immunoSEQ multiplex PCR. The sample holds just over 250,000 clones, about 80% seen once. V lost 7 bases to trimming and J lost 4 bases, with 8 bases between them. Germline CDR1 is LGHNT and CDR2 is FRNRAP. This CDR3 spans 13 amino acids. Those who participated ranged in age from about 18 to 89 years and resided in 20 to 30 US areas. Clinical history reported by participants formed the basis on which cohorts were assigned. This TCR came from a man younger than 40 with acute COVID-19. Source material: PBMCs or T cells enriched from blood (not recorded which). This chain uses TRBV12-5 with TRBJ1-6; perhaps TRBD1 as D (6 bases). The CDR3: CASEDSYNSPLHF. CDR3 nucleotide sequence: TGTGCTAGTGAGGACAGTTATAATTCACCCCTCCACTTT.